Following are 20 T cell receptor beta chains from one sample sequenced in a study of cytomegalovirus exposure and HLA in healthy donors. Vbeta (60) and Jbeta (13) primers were used in the PCR. The table came from immunoSEQ multiplex PCR; TCRdb's copy has only in-frame clones and leaves some out. The data hold more than 150,000 clones, with roughly 84% observed a single time. The material sequenced was PBMCs. The receptors shown here come from a boy between 10 and 17 years old in good health and CMV-seronegative.

CDR3 sequence reads: CASSESGSTDTQYF. The CDR3 DNA follows: TGTGCCAGCAGTGAATCCGGGAGCACAGATACGCAGTATTTT. This sequence joins TRBV6-4 and TRBJ2-3; no firm D call. Germline V gene sequence: CDR1 MRHNA, CDR2 SNTAGT. The V end was cut by 3 bases, the J end by 0 bases, with 7 bases between. This CDR3 contains 14 residues.

The rearrangement joins TRBV9 to TRBJ2-3; 11 bases are shared with TRBD2. The junction had 7 bases not matched to a gene; V was cut back by 5 bases and J by 5 bases. Germline CDR1 SGDLS, CDR2 YYNGEE. The CDR3 spans 15 residues. The CDR3 region has the DNA TGTGCCAGCAGTTATAGCGGGAGGGCCCTAGATACGCAGTATTTT. The encoded protein is CASSYSGRALDTQYF.

This chain joins TRBV10-3 and TRBJ2-1; 7 nucleotides line up with TRBD1. The V gene end was trimmed by 2 bases and the J gene end by 7 bases; junction bases not matched to a gene: 8. Germline V CDR1 and CDR2: ENHRY, SYGVKD. This CDR3 comprises 15 residues. The CDR3 protein is CAISEGQVGRNEQFF. As DNA, the CDR3 is TGTGCCATCAGTGAGGGACAGGTGGGCAGGAATGAGCAGTTCTTC.

The chain is built from TRBV7-8 and TRBJ1-1; the D gene is possibly TRBD1 (6 bases). Germline-derived CDR1 and CDR2 are SGHVS and FQNEAQ. The V end lost 5 bases, the J end lost 0 bases, and 16 bases lay between the germline ends. The CDR3 loop spans 16 amino acids. The CDR3 region has the DNA TGTGCCAGCAGCCCCACAGGGCCGAAAATGAACACTGAAGCTTTCTTT. Translation gives CASSPTGPKMNTEAFF. The full variable domain, with the rest looked up from reference TRBV7-8 and TRBJ1-1, is GAGVSQSPRYKVAKRGQDVALRCDPISGHVSLFWYQQALGQGPEFLTYFQNEAQLDKSGLPSDRFFAERPEGSVSTLKIQRTQQEDSAVYLCASSPTGPKMNTEAFFGQGTRLTVV.

This clone was detected only a few times. The chain couples TRBV6-1 to TRBJ2-7, with 11 bases lining up with TRBD2. CDR3 length: 16 residues. The junction had 5 bases not matched to a gene; V was cut back by 1 base and J by 3 bases. The germline V gene encodes CDR1 MNHNS and CDR2 SASEGT. The CDR3 region has the DNA TGTGCCAGCAGTGAAGAACTACTAGCGGGAGTCTACGAGCAGTACTTC. Translation gives CASSEELLAGVYEQYF.

This rearrangement joins TRBV6-4 to TRBJ2-2, with 9 bases matching TRBD2. The CDR3 loop spans 15 amino acids. The J segment lost 4 bases and the V segment lost 3 bases, leaving 3 bases of the junction unmatched. Per the germline V gene, CDR1 is MRHNA and CDR2 is SNTAGT. Here the CDR3 DNA reads TGTGCCAGCAGTGAGGCGGGAGGGGGCACCGGGGAGCTGTTTTTT. This translates into CASSEAGGGTGELFF.

The chain employs TRBV19 and TRBJ1-5, with a possible D match to TRBD1 (5 bases). This CDR3 region has 14 residues. The V gene lost 10 bases and the J gene lost 7 bases, with 20 bases spanning the gap. Germline assignment: CDR1 LNHDA and CDR2 SQIVND (reference sequence). The CDR3 DNA reads as TGTGCCACTCTAGGGCCCGGCAGGGCCCAGCCCCAGCATTTT. It codes for CATLGPGRAQPQHF.

The chain joins TRBV9 to TRBJ2-7; TRBD1 agrees at 9 bases. The CDR3 is made up of 15 amino acids. CDR1 is SGDLS and CDR2 is YYNGEE in the germline V gene. Losses at the gene ends were 3 bases for V and 0 bases for J; bases not matched to a gene: 4. CDR3 bases: TGTGCCAGCAGCGAAAGGACAGGGGCCTCCTACGAGCAGTACTTC. Its translation is CASSERTGASYEQYF.

This rearrangement joins TRBV5-8 to TRBJ1-1; TRBD1 agrees at 9 bases. The CDR3 runs 14 residues. CDR1 and CDR2 from the germline V gene are SGHTS and YDEGEE. Trimming cost V 4 bases and J 7 bases; bases outside gene matches: 8. The CDR3 nucleotides read TGTGCCAGCAGCCAACTACAGGGGGCGAGTGAAGCTTTCTTT. Translation gives CASSQLQGASEAFF.

This clone was detected only a few times. This chain connects TRBV5-1 to TRBJ1-1; D is unclear. V was pared by 0 bases and J by 1 base, with 7 bases between. CDR1 SGHRS and CDR2 YFSETQ come from the germline V gene. There are 14 residues in the CDR3. The CDR3 DNA follows: TGCGCCAGCAGCTTGGCTTTACAGAACACTGAAGCTTTCTTT. It yields the protein CASSLALQNTEAFF. Using reference TRBV5-1 and TRBJ1-1 for the parts outside the CDR3, the full variable domain is KAGVTQTPRYLIKTRGQQVTLSCSPISGHRSVSWYQQTPGQGLQFLFEYFSETQRNKGNFPGRFSGRQFSNSRSEMNVSTLELGDSALYLCASSLALQNTEAFFGQGTRLTVV.

The gene calls are TRBV11-2 and TRBJ2-4; D perhaps matches TRBD2 (6 bases). Germline-derived CDR1 and CDR2 are SGHAT and FQNNGV. Trimming removed 8 bases from V and 0 bases from J, with 17 bases in between. CDR3 length: 16 residues. The CDR3 DNA reads TGTGCCAGCGGTTATAGCGGAGACCTAGCCAAAAACATTCAGTACTTC. This translates into CASGYSGDLAKNIQYF.

The sample holds a few counts of this clone. The chain links TRBV27 to TRBJ1-1; no reliable D call. This CDR3 spans 13 amino acids. The germline CDR1 and CDR2 sequences are MNHEY and SMNVEV (reference sequence). Trimming cost V 6 bases and J 3 bases, with 11 bases left between them. DNA for the CDR3: TGTGCCAGCAGGCCGGCGGGTTACACTGAAGCTTTCTTT. It encodes CASRPAGYTEAFF.

This clone was observed a single time. This chain connects TRBV18 to TRBJ2-7; 7 bases align to TRBD1. The CDR3 has 19 amino acids. J lost 2 bases, V lost 0 bases, and 16 bases had no gene match. Germline V gene lookup returns CDR1 KGHSH and CDR2 LQKENI. CDR3 DNA sequence: TGTGCCAGCTCACCACCAAGCGAGGGGGCCCTAGGGGTACCCTACGAGCAGTACTTC. Its protein product is CASSPPSEGALGVPYEQYF.

The J gene is TRBJ2-3, the V gene TRBV13; 7 bases line up with TRBD2. The V and J ends lost 1 base and 0 bases, in that order; junction bases with no gene match: 1. This CDR3 comprises 15 residues. Germline assignment: CDR1 PRHDT and CDR2 FYEKMQ (reference sequence). The CDR3 loop is CASSLASGSTDTQYF. CDR3 coding DNA: TGTGCCAGCAGCTTAGCTAGCGGTAGCACAGATACGCAGTATTTT.

The CDR3, as DNA: TGCGCCAGCAGCCAAGAAGGTTCTGGGGGCGCCTCGGGGTATGGCTACACCTTC. This codes for CASSQEGSGGASGYGYTF. The gene calls are TRBV4-3 and TRBJ1-2; D may be TRBD1 (6 bases). Trimming removed 0 bases at V and 5 bases at J, with 22 bases between. Per the germline V gene, CDR1 is LGHNA and CDR2 is YSLEER. The CDR3 loop spans 18 amino acids.

The genes are TRBV2 and TRBJ2-3, with 10 bases that match TRBD2. Germline V gene lookup returns CDR1 SNHLY and CDR2 FYNNEI. With V trimmed by 3 bases and J by 2 bases, 11 bases remained unmatched. This CDR3 spans 18 amino acids. Written as DNA, the CDR3 is TGTGCCAGCAGTGACGGGCTAGCGGGAGAGGTTTACACAGATACGCAGTATTTT. It specifies CASSDGLAGEVYTDTQYF.

The chain combines TRBV7-3 with TRBJ2-2; 9 bases are shared with TRBD1. Unmatched junction bases numbered 4, after V lost 7 bases and J lost 1 base. Per germline, CDR1 SGHTA and CDR2 FQGTGA. There are 15 residues in the CDR3. DNA of the CDR3: TGTGCCAGCAACCCGGGACAGGGGAACACCGGGGAGCTGTTTTTT. Protein product: CASNPGQGNTGELFF.

The chain joins TRBV29-1 to TRBJ1-1; the match to TRBD1 covers 8 bases. CDR3 length equals 12 residues. The germline CDR1 and CDR2 sequences are SQVTM and ANQGSEA. With V trimmed by 4 bases and J by 11 bases, 9 bases remained unmatched. The CDR3 DNA reads TGCAGCGTTGGAAGGCAGGGGGCGAACGCTTTCTTT. Protein product: CSVGRQGANAFF. Together with reference TRBV29-1 and TRBJ1-1, the CDR3 gives the full variable domain: SAVISQKPSRDICQRGTSLTIQCQVDSQVTMMFWYRQQPGQSLTLIATANQGSEATYESGFVIDKFPISRPNLTFSTLTVSNMSPEDSSIYLCSVGRQGANAFFGQGTRLTVV.

The chain joins TRBV4-3 to TRBJ2-2; TRBD2 matches at 11 bases. The CDR3 sequence is 18 residues long. With V trimmed by 1 base and J by 6 bases, 10 bases remained unmatched. Germline-derived CDR1 and CDR2 are LGHNA and YSLEER. This CDR3 reads CASSQVLPSGGIAGELFF. In DNA form, the CDR3 reads TGCGCCAGCAGCCAAGTCCTTCCTAGCGGGGGGATCGCCGGGGAGCTGTTTTTT.

As regards this clone: Other DNA sequences within the sample encode an identical CDR3. V is TRBV29-1 and J is TRBJ1-1; no definite D call. This CDR3 has 10 amino acids. Per germline, CDR1 SQVTM and CDR2 ANQGSEA. Between the trimmed V and J ends, which lost 6 bases and 1 base, there was a span of 3 bases. CDR3 in amino acids: CSVRNTEAFF. DNA of the CDR3: TGCAGCGTCCGGAACACTGAAGCTTTCTTT.